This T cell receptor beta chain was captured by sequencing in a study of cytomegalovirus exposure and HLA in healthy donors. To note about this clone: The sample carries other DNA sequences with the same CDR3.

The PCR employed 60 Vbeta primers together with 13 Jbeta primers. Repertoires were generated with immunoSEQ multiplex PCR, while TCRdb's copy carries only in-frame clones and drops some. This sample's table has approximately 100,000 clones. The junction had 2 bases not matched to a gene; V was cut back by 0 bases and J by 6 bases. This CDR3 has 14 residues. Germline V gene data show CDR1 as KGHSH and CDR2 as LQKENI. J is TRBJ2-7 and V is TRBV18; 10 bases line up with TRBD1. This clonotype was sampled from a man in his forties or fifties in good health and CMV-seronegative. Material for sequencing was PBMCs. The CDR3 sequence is CASSPPGQGGEQYF. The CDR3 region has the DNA TGTGCCAGCTCACCACCAGGACAGGGGGGCGAGCAGTACTTC.